The rows below give T cell receptor beta chains drawn from one sample of a study of blood T cell repertoires in COVID-19. Some clones are missing from TCRdb's copy, which holds only in-frame ones; the method was immunoSEQ multiplex PCR. The sample has about 280,000 clones; 70% to 90% are singletons. Input material: peripheral blood. The source is a woman in her 30s with active or convalescent COVID-19. Each CDR3 is given with its conserved first and last residue. D genes are given only for firm matches. Clone size appears in some rows only: once, few, many, or a class for an expanded clone.

v_call	d_call	clone_size	j_call	cdr3_nt	cdr3_aa
TRBV5-1	.	.	TRBJ2-2	TGCGCCAGCAGCTCGGGAGATTTCACCGGGGAGCTGTTTTTT	CASSSGDFTGELFF
TRBV7-2	TRBD1	.	TRBJ1-1	TGTGCCAGCAGACCCCCTCCGGGACAGGGTAGCACTGAAGCTTTCTTT	CASRPPPGQGSTEAFF
TRBV19	.	.	TRBJ1-5	TGTGCCAGTAGTATAGATCCGGTGGGAGGTGTCCGGCCCCAGCATTTT	CASSIDPVGGVRPQHF
TRBV3-1/TRBV3-2	.	.	TRBJ2-3	TGTGCCAGCAGCCACAGAGATACGCAGTATTTT	CASSHRDTQYF
TRBV6-2/TRBV6-3	TRBD2	.	TRBJ2-1	TGTGCCAGCAGTTACTCTTTAGGATGGGCTAGCGGGGTGCATGAGCAGTTCTTC	CASSYSLGWASGVHEQFF
TRBV18	.	.	TRBJ2-5	TGTGCCAGCTCACCTCCTAGCCGGGCCGCCCAAGAGACCCAGTACTTC	CASSPPSRAAQETQYF
TRBV5-6	TRBD1	.	TRBJ1-2	TGTGCCAGCAGCCGCAGGGGGGAGGTCTATGGCTACACCTTC	CASSRRGEVYGYTF
TRBV7-2	.	.	TRBJ1-3	TGTGCCAGCAGCTTCTTGCTGGGCCAGTCCTCTGGAAACACCATATATTTT	CASSFLLGQSSGNTIYF
TRBV28	TRBD1	.	TRBJ1-2	TGTGCCAGCAGTCAGACTCGATGGGGACAGGGGTCGGGCTACACCTTC	CASSQTRWGQGSGYTF
TRBV10-3	.	.	TRBJ1-2	TGTGCCATGGATACAGGGCGGGCTAACTATGGCTACACCTTC	CAMDTGRANYGYTF
TRBV12-3/TRBV12-4	TRBD1	.	TRBJ1-2	TGTGCCAGCAGCACTCGACAGGGTGGTGGCTACACCTTC	CASSTRQGGGYTF
TRBV3-1/TRBV3-2	TRBD1	.	TRBJ1-2	TGTGCCAGCAGCAACCGGGACAGGGATGGCTACACCTTC	CASSNRDRDGYTF
TRBV28	TRBD1	.	TRBJ2-2	TGTGCCATACGACCGGGACAGGGGGCGCCTAGTTTCACCGGGGAGCTGTTTTTT	CAIRPGQGAPSFTGELFF
TRBV7-2	TRBD1	.	TRBJ2-7	TGTGCCAGCAGCTTTGACAGGGAGTACGAGCAGTACTTC	CASSFDREYEQYF
TRBV9	.	.	TRBJ1-2	TGTGCCAGCAGCGTAAACCCCGAGCTTCTGGAGAGCTATGGCTACACCTTC	CASSVNPELLESYGYTF
TRBV7-9	TRBD1	.	TRBJ2-7	TGTGCCAGCAGCCGCTACCTTGACAGGGGTGAAGGGGAGCAGTACTTC	CASSRYLDRGEGEQYF
TRBV2	TRBD1	.	TRBJ1-1	TGTGCCAGCCCGACGGCAGGGGGAAACACTGAAGCTTTCTTT	CASPTAGGNTEAFF
TRBV7-9	TRBD2	.	TRBJ2-1	TGTGCCAGCAGCCCCCCTAGCGGGGGGGCCTATGAGCAGTTCTTC	CASSPPSGGAYEQFF
TRBV28	.	.	TRBJ2-2	TGTGCCAGCAGTTTAGTCAGGGCCACCGGGGAGCTGTTTTTT	CASSLVRATGELFF
TRBV11-3	TRBD1	.	TRBJ2-5	TGTGCCAGCAGCTTAGGGGACAGGAGGGGTACAGAAGAGACCCAGTACTTC	CASSLGDRRGTEETQYF
TRBV27	.	.	TRBJ1-6	TGTGCCAGCAGTTTTTCCCAGGCTTCACCCCTCCACTTT	CASSFSQASPLHF
TRBV10-3	TRBD1	.	TRBJ1-4	TGTGCCAGCCGACAGGGGGGAACTAATGAAAAACTGTTTTTT	CASRQGGTNEKLFF
TRBV2	TRBD1	once	TRBJ1-2	TGTGCCAGCAGCGAGAGGGGGTGGACAGGGGGCGACTATGGCTACACCTTC	CASSERGWTGGDYGYTF
TRBV30	.	.	TRBJ2-7	TGTGCCTGGAGTTTGCGGGCCGGGAAGGCCTACGAGCAGTACTTC	CAWSLRAGKAYEQYF
TRBV5-1	.	.	TRBJ2-3	TGCGCCAGCAGCTACGGCGGGGGCCGCACAGATACGCAGTATTTT	CASSYGGGRTDTQYF
TRBV9	.	.	TRBJ2-2	TGTGCCAGCAGCGCCTACTCTAGTGGTACCGGGGAGCTGTTTTTT	CASSAYSSGTGELFF